This entry describes one T cell receptor beta chain. Per the study methods: Amplified reference gene primers provided the basis for estimating nucleated cell counts. Sequencing used immunoSEQ multiplex PCR; TCRdb keeps in-frame clones, though not all of them. V, J and clone size reflect that table, while D and trimming were determined from the DNA. The sample lists about 43,000 clones, 85% to 90% occurring once. The data were obtained in a study of blood T cell repertoires in COVID-19. There are 15 residues in the CDR3. The V gene's germline CDR1 is MNHEY and CDR2 SMNVEV (reference sequence). V was pared by 7 bases and J by 6 bases, with 21 bases between.

V usage is TRBV27 and J usage is TRBJ1-1; possible D gene TRBD1, 6 bases. The receptor comes from a human donor in a cohort sampled during active COVID-19. Source material: peripheral blood. The CDR3 DNA sequence: TGTGCCAGCACCCTACTTAGGGGGGGTTCGGCTGAAGCTTTCTTT. Its protein product is CASTLLRGGSAEAFF.